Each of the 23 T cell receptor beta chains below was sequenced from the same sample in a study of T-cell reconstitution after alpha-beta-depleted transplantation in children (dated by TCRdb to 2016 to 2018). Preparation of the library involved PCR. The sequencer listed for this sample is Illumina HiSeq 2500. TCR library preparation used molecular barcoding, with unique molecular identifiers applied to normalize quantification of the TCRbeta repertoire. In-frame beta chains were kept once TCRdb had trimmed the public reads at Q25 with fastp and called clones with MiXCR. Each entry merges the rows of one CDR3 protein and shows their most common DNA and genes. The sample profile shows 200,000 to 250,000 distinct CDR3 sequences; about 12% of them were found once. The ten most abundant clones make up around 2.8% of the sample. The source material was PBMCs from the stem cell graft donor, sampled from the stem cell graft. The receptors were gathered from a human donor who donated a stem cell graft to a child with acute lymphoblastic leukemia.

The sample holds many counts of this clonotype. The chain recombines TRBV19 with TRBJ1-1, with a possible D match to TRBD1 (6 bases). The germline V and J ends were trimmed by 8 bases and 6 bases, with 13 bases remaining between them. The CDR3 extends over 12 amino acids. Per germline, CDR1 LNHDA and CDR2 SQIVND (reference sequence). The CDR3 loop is CASRTGAAEAFF. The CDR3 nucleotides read TGTGCCAGTCGGACGGGGGCGGCTGAAGCTTTCTTT.

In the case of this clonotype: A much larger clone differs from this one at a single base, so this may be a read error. DNA of the CDR3: TGTGCCAGCAGTTTAGACACCACCATTAACTATGGCTACACCTTC. It specifies CASSLDTTINYGYTF. This sequence joins TRBV28 and TRBJ1-2; D gene unclear. The CDR3 has 15 residues. Germline CDR1 reads MDHEN; CDR2 reads SYDVKM. Trimming stripped 2 bases from V and 1 base from J, with 11 bases between.

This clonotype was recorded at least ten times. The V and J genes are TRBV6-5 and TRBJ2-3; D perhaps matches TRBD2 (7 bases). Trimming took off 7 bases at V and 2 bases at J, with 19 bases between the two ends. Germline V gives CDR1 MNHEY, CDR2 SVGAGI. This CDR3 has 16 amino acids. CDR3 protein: CASIPAGGGPTDTQYF. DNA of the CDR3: TGTGCCAGCATTCCCGCCGGCGGGGGCCCCACAGATACGCAGTATTTT.

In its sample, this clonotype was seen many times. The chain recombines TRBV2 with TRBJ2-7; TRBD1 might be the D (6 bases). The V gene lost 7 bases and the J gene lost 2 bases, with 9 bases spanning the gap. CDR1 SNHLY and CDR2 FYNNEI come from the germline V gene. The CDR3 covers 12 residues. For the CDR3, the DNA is TGTGCCAGCAATGGACAGACCTACGAGCAGTACTTC. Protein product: CASNGQTYEQYF.

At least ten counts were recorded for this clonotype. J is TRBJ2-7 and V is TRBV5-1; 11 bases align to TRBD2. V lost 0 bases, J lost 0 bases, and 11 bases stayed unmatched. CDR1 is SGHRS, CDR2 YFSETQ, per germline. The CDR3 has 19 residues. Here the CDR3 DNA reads TGCGCCAGCAGCTTGGGAGGAAGGCTAGCGGGGGGCCTCTCCTACGAGCAGTACTTC. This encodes CASSLGGRLAGGLSYEQYF.

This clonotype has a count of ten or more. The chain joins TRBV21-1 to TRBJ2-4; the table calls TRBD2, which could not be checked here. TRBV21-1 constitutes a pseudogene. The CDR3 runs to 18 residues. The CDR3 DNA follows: TGTGCCAGCAGCAAGGCCAGCGGGGGGACACTAGCCAAAAACATTCAGTACTTC. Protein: CASSKASGGTLAKNIQYF.

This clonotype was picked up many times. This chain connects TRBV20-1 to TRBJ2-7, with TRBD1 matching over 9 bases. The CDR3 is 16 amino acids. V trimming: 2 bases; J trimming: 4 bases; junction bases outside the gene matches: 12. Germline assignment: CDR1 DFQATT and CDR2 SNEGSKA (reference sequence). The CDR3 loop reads CSARPASGQGLYEQYF. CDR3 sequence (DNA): TGCAGTGCTAGACCGGCGTCGGGACAGGGTTTGTACGAGCAGTACTTC.

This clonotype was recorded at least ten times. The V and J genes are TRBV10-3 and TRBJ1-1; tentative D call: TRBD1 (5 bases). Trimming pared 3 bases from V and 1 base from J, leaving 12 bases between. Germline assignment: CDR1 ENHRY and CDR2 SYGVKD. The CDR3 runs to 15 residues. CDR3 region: CAISEPQGRNTEAFF. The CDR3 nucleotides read TGTGCCATCAGTGAACCGCAGGGCCGGAACACTGAAGCTTTCTTT.

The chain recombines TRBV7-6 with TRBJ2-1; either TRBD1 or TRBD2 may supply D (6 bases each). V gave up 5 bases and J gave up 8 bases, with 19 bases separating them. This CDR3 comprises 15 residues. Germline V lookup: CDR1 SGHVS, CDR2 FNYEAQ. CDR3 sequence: CASSPRRGLGDEQFF. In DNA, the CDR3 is TGTGCCAGCAGCCCGCGCCGGGGGCTCGGGGATGAGCAGTTCTTC.

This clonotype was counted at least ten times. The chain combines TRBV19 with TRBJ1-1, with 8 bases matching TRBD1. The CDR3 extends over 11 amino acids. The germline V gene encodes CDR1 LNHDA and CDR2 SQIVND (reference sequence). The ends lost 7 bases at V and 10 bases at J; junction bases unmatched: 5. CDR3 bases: TGTGCCAGTAAATCCAGGGGGCGAGCTTTCTTT. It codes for CASKSRGRAFF.

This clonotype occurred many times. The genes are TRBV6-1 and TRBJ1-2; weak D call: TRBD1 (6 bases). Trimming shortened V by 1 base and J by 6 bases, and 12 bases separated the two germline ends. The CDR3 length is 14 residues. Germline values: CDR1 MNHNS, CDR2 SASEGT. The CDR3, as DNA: TGTGCCAGCAGTGAAGGACAGGCCATGGATGGCTACACCTTC. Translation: CASSEGQAMDGYTF.

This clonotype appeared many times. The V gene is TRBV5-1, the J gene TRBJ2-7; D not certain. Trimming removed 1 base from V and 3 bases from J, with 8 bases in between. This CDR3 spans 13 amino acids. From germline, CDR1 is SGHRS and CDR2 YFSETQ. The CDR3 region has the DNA TGCGCCAGCAGCTTGTGGGCGAACTACGAGCAGTACTTC. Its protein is CASSLWANYEQYF.

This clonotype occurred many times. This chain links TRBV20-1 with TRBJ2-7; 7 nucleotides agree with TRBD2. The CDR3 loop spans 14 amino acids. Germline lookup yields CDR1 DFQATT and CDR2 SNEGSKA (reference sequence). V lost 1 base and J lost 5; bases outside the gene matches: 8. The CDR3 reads CSARVLPGGDEQYF. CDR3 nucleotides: TGCAGTGCTAGAGTCCTCCCTGGGGGGGACGAGCAGTACTTC.

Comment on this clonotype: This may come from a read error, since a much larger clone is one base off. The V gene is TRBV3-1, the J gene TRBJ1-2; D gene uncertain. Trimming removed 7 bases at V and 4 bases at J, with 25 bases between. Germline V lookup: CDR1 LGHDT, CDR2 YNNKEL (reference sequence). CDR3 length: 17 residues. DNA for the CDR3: TGTGCCAGCATCCCCTACATCACAGCCCATCAGCCCTATGGCTACACCTTC. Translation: CASIPYITAHQPYGYTF.

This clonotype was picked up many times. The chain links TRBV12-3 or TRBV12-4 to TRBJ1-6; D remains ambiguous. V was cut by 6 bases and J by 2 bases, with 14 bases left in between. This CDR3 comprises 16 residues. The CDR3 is CASSPTRQAYNSPLHF. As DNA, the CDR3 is TGTGCCAGCAGCCCTACCAGGCAGGCCTATAATTCACCCCTCCACTTT.

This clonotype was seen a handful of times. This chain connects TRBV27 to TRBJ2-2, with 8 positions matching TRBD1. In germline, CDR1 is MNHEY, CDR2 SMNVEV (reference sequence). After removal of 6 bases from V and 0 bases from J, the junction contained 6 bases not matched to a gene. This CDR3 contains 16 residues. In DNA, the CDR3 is TGTGCCAGCAGGCTATTACAGGGGGCGAACACCGGGGAGCTGTTTTTT. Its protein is CASRLLQGANTGELFF.

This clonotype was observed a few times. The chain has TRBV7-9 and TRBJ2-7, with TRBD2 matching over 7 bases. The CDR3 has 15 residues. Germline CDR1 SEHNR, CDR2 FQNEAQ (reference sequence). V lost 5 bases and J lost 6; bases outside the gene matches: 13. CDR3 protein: CASSPLQTGGPEQYF. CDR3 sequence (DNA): TGTGCCAGCAGCCCCCTTCAGACGGGGGGACCCGAGCAGTACTTC.

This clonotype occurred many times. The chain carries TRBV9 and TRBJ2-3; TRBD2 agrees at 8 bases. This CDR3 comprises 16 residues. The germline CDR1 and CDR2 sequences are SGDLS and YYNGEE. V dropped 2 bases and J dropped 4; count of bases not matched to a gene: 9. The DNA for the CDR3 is TGTGCCAGCAGCGTTCTTCCAGCGGGAGTGGCAGATACGCAGTATTTT. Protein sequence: CASSVLPAGVADTQYF.

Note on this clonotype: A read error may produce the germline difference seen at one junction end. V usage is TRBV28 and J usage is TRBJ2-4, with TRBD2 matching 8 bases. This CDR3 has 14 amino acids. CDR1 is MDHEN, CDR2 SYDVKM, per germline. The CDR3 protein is CASGLRTSKNSQYF. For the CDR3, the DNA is TGTGCCAGCGGATTGAGGACTAGCAAAAACAGTCAGTACTTC.

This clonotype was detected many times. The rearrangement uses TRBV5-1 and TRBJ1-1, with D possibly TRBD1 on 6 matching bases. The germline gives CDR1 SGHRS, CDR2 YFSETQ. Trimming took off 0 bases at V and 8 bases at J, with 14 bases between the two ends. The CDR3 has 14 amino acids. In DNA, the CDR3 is TGCGCCAGCAGCTTGGCTGGGGGGCTGATGGAAGCTTTCTTT. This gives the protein CASSLAGGLMEAFF.

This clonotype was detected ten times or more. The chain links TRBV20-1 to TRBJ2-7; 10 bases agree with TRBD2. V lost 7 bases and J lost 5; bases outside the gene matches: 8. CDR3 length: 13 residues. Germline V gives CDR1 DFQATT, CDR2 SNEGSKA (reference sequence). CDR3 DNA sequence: TGCAGTGTCCTGAGCGGGGGGGCAGACGAGCAGTACTTC. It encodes CSVLSGGADEQYF.

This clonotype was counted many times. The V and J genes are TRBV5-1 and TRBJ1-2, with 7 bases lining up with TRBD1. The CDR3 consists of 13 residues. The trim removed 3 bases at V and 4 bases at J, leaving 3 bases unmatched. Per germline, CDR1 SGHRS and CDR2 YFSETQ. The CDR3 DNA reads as TGCGCCAGCAGCTCCACAGGGGTCTATGGCTACACCTTC. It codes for CASSSTGVYGYTF.

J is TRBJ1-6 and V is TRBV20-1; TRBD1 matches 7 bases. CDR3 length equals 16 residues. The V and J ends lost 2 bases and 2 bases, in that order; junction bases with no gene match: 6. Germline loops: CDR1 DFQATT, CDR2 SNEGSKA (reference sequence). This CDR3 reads CSARRGDRAYNSPLHF. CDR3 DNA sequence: TGCAGTGCTAGAAGAGGGGACAGAGCCTATAATTCACCCCTCCACTTT.